This T cell receptor (beta chain) was documented in a study of cytomegalovirus exposure and HLA in healthy donors. PCR was performed using 60 Vbeta and 13 Jbeta primers. The table came from immunoSEQ multiplex PCR; TCRdb's copy has only in-frame clones and leaves some out. The sample carries some 66,000 clones, about 80% recorded once. Germline CDR1 MNHNS, CDR2 SASEGT. The CDR3 consists of 12 residues. V was trimmed by 4 bases and J by 8 bases, leaving 8 bases between them. This clone turned up a few times. The chain uses TRBV6-1 and TRBJ1-4; D possibly corresponds to TRBD1 (6 bases). This sequence was found in a man aged 55 to 70 in good health and CMV-seropositive. Source material: PBMCs. CDR3 nucleotides: TGTGCCAGCAGTGCCGACAGGGAAAAACTGTTTTTT. It encodes CASSADREKLFF.